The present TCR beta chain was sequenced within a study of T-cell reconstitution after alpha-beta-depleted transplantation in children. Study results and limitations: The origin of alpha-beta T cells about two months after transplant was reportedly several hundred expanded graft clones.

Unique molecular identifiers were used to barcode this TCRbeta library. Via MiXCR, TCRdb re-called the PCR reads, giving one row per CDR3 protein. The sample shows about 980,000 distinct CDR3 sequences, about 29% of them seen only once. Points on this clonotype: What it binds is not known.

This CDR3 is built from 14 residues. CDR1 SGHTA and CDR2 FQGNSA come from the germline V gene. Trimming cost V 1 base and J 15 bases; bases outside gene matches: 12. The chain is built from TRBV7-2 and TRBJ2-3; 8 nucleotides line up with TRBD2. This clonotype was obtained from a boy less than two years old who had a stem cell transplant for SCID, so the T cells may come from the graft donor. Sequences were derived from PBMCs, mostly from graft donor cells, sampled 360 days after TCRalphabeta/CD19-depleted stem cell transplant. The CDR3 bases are TGTGCCAGCAGCTTAGGCCCTGGGGGTAGCGGGAAATATTTT. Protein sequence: CASSLGPGGSGKYF.